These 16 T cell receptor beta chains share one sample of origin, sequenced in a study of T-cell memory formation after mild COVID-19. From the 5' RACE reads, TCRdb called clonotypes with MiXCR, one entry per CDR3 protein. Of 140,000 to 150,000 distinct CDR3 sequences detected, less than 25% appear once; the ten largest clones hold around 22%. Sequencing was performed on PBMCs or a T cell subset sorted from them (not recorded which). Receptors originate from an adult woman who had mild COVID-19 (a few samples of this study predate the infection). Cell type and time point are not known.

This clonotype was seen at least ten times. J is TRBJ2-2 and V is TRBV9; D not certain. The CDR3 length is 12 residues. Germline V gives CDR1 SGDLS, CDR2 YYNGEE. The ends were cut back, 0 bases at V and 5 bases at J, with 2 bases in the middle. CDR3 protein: CASSVGTGELFF. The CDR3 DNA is TGTGCCAGCAGCGTAGGGACCGGGGAGCTGTTTTTT.

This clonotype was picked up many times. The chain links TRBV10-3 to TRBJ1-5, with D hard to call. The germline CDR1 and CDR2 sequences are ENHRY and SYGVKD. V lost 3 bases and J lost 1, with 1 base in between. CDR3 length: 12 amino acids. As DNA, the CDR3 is TGTGCCATCAGTGAAAGCAATCAGCCCCAGCATTTT. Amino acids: CAISESNQPQHF.

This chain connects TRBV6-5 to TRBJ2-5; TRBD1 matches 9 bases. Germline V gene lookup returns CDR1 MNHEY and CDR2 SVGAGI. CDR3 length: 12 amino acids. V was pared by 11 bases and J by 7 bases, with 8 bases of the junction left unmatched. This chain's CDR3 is CASRDREATQYF. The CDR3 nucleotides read TGTGCCTCACGGGACAGGGAAGCGACCCAGTACTTC.

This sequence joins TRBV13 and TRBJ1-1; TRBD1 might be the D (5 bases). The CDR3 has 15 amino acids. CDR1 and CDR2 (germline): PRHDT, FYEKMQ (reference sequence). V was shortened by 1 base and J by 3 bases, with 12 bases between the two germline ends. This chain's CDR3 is CASSLVLLRDTEAFF. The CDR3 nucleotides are TGTGCCAGCAGCTTAGTACTTCTCAGGGACACTGAAGCTTTCTTT. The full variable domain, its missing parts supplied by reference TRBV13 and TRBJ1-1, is AAGVIQSPRHLIKEKRETATLKCYPIPRHDTVYWYQQGPGQDPQFLISFYEKMQSDKGSIPDRFSAQQFSDYHSELNMSSLELGDSALYFCASSLVLLRDTEAFFGQGTRLTVV.

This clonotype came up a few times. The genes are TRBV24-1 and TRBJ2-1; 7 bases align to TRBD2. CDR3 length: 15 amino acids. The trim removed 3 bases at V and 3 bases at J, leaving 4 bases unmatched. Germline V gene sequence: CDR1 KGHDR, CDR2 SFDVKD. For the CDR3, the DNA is TGTGCCACCAGTGATCGCGGGAGCCTCTACAATGAGCAGTTCTTC. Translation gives CATSDRGSLYNEQFF.

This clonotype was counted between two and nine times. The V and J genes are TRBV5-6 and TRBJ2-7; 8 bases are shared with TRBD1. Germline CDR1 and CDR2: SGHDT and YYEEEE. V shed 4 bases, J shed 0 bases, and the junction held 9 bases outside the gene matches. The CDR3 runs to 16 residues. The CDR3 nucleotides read TGTGCCAGCAGCCCGGAAAGGACAGGGCGCTCCTACGAGCAGTACTTC. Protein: CASSPERTGRSYEQYF.

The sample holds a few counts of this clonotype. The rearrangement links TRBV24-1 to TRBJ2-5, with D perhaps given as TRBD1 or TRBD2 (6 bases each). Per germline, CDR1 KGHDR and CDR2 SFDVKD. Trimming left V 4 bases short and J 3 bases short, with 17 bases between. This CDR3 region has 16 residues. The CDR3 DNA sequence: TGTGCCACCAGTGAGTACGCAGGGGACTCGGAAGAGACCCAGTACTTC. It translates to CATSEYAGDSEETQYF.

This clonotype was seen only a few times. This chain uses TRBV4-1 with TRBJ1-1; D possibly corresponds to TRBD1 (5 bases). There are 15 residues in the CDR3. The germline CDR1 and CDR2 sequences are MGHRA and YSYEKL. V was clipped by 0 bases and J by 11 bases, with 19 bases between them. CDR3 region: CASSQDSGTGTGAFF. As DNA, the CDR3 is TGCGCCAGCAGCCAAGATTCGGGCACCGGGACTGGGGCTTTCTTT.

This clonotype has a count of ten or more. Here the CDR3 DNA reads TGCGCCAGCAGCTTGGAGCCTAGCGGGAGGCTGAATGAGCAGTTCTTC. Amino acid sequence: CASSLEPSGRLNEQFF. The chain uses TRBV5-1 and TRBJ2-1; 11 bases line up with TRBD2. V lost 0 bases, J lost 7 bases, and 6 bases stayed unmatched. The CDR3 is 16 amino acids. Germline CDR1 SGHRS, CDR2 YFSETQ.

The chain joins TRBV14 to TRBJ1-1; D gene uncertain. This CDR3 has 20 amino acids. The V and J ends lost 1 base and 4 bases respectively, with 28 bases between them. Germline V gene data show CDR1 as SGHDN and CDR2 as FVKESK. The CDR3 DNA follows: TGTGCCAGCAGCCAAGGTTTCGGACGCTGGGCAGCCGGTGGAGGCACTGAAGCTTTCTTT. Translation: CASSQGFGRWAAGGGTEAFF.

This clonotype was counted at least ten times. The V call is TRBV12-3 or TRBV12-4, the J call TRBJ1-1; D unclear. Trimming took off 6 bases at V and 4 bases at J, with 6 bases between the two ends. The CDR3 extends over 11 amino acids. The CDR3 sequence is CASSLSTEAFF. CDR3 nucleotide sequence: TGTGCCAGCAGCTTATCCACTGAAGCTTTCTTT.

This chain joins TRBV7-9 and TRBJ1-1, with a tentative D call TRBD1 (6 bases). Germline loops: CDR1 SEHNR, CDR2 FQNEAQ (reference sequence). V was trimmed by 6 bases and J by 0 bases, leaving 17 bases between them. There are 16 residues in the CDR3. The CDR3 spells CASRTQATGVNTEAFF. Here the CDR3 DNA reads TGTGCCAGCAGAACGCAGGCGACAGGAGTGAACACTGAAGCTTTCTTT.

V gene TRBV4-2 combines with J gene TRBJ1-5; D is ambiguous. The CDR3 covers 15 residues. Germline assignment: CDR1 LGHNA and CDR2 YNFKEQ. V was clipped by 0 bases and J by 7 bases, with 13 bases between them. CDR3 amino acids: CASSQELGGAQPQHF. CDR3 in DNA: TGTGCCAGCAGCCAAGAATTAGGCGGCGCCCAGCCCCAGCATTTT.

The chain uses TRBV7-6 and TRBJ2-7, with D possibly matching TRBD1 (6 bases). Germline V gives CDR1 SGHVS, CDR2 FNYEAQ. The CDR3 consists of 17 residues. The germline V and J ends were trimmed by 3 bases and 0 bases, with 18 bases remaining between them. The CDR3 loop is CASSFTIRDTSSYEQYF. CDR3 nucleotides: TGTGCCAGCAGCTTTACCATCAGGGACACCTCCTCCTACGAGCAGTACTTC.

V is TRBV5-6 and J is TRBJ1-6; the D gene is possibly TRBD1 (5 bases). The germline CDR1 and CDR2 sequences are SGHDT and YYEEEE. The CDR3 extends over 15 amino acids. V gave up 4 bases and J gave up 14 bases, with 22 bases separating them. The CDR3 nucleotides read TGTGCCAGCAGCGGGAGACAGCCGATTAATGTGGCCCTCCACTTT. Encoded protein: CASSGRQPINVALHF.

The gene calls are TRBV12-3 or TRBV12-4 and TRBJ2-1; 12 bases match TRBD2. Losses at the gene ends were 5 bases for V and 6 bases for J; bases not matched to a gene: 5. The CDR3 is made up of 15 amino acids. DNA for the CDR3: TGTGCCAGCAGTCCTCTAGCGGGGGGGCCCAATGAGCAGTTCTTC. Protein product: CASSPLAGGPNEQFF.